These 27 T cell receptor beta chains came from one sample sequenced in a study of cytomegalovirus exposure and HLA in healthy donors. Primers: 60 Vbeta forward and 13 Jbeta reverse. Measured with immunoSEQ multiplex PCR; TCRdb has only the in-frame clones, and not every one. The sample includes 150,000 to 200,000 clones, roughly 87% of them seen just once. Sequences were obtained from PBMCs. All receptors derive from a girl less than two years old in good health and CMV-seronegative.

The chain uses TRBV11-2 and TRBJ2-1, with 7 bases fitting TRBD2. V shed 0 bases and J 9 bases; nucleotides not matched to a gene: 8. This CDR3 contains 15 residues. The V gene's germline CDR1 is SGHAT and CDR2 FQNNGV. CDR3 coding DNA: TGTGCCAGCAGCTTAGACCTCCGGCGGGGGTCTGAGCAGTTCTTC. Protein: CASSLDLRRGSEQFF.

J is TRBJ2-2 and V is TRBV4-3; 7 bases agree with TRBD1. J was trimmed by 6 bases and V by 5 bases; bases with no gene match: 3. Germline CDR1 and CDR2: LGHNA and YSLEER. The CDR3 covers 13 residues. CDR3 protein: CASSTQGAGELFF. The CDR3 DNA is TGCGCCAGCAGCACTCAGGGGGCCGGGGAGCTGTTTTTT.

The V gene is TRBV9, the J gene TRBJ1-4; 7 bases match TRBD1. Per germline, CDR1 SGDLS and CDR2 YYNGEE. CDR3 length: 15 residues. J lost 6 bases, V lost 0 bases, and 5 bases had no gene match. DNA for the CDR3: TGTGCCAGCAGCGTAGAGGGGGCTGTGGATGAAAAACTGTTTTTT. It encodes CASSVEGAVDEKLFF. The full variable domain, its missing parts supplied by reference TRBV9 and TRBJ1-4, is DSGVTQTPKHLITATGQRVTLRCSPRSGDLSVYWYQQSLDQGLQFLIQYYNGEERAKGNILERFSAQQFPDLHSELNLSSLELGDSALYFCASSVEGAVDEKLFFGSGTQLSVL.

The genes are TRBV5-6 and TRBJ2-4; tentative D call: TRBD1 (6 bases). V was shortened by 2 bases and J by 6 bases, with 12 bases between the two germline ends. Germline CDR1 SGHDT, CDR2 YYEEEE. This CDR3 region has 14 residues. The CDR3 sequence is CASSLRPDRNIQYF. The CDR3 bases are TGTGCCAGCAGCTTAAGACCGGACAGAAACATTCAGTACTTC.

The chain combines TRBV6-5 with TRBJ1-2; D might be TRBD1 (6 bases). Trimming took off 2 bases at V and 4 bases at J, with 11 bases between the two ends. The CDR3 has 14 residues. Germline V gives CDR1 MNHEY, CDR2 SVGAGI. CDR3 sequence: CASSYGGHFYGYTF. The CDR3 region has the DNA TGTGCCAGCAGTTACGGGGGACACTTCTATGGCTACACCTTC.

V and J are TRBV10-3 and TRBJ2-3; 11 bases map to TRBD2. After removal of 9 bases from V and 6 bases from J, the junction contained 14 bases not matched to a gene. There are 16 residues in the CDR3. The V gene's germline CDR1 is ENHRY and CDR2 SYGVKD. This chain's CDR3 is CAIKDASGGPRDTQYF. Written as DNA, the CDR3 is TGTGCCATAAAGGACGCTAGCGGGGGGCCCAGGGATACGCAGTATTTT.

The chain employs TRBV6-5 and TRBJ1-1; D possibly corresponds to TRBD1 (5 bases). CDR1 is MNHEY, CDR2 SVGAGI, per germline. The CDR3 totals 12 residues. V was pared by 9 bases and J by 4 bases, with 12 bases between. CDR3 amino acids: CASRMTATEAFF. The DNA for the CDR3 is TGTGCCAGTCGGATGACAGCCACTGAAGCTTTCTTT.

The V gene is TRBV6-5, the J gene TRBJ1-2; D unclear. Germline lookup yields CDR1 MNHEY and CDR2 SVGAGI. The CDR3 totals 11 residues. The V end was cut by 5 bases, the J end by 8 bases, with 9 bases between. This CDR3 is CASSHPRGYTF. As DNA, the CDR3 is TGTGCCAGCAGTCATCCTCGGGGCTACACCTTC.

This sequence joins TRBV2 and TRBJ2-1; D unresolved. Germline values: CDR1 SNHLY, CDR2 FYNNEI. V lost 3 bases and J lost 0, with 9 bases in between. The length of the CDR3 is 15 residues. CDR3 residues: CASSEAPSSYNEQFF. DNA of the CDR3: TGTGCCAGCAGTGAGGCACCAAGCTCCTACAATGAGCAGTTCTTC.

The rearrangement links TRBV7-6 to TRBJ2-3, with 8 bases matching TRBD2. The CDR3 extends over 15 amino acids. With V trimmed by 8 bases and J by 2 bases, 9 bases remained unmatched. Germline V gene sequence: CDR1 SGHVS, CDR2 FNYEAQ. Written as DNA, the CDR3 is TGTGCCAGCCCGCCCTCCGGGGGGGTCACAGATACGCAGTATTTT. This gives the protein CASPPSGGVTDTQYF.

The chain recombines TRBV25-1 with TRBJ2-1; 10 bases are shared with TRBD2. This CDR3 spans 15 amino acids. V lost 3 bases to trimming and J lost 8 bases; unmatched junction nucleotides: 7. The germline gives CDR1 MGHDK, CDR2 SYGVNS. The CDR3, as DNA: TGTGCCAGCAGTGATCTAGCGGGAGCAGTCGATGAGCAGTTCTTC. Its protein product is CASSDLAGAVDEQFF.

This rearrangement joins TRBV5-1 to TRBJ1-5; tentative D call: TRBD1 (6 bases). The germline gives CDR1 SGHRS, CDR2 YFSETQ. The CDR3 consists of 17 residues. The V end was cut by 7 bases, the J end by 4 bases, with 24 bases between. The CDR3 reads CASLHKRNRVGNQPQHF. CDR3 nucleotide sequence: TGCGCCAGCCTCCATAAGCGAAACAGGGTAGGGAATCAGCCCCAGCATTTT.

The CDR3 spells CASSLATGTGETQYF. The CDR3 DNA reads TGCGCCAGCAGCTTGGCCACGGGGACAGGGGAGACCCAGTACTTC. The J gene is TRBJ2-5, the V gene TRBV5-1; 9 positions match TRBD1. The CDR3 totals 15 residues. Germline V gives CDR1 SGHRS, CDR2 YFSETQ. V trimming: 0 bases; J trimming: 5 bases; junction bases outside the gene matches: 5.

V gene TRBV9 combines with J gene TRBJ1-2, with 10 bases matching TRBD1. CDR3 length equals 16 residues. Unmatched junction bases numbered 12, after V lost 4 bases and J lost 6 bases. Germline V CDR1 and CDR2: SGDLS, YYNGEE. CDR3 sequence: CASSTGTGVLIDGYTF. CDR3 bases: TGTGCCAGCAGCACCGGGACAGGGGTTTTAATCGATGGCTACACCTTC.

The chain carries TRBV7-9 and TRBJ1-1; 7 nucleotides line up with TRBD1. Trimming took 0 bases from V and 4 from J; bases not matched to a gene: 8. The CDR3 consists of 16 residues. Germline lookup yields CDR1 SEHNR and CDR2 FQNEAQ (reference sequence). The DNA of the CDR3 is TGTGCCAGCAGCTTAGCCCATGGGACAGCCGTCACTGAAGCTTTCTTT. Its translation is CASSLAHGTAVTEAFF.

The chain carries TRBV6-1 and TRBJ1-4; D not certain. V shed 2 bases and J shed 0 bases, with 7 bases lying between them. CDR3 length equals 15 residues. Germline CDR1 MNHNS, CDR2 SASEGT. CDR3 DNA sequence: TGTGCCAGCAGTGAAATGCCAGCAACTAATGAAAAACTGTTTTTT. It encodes CASSEMPATNEKLFF.

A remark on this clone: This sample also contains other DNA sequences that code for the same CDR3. CDR3 bases: TGTGCCAGCAGGTCAGGGGGCTTTCGTCATTACGGCTACACCTTC. It encodes CASRSGGFRHYGYTF. The chain recombines TRBV7-9 with TRBJ1-2; 8 positions agree with TRBD1. This CDR3 comprises 15 residues. V was pared by 6 bases and J by 8 bases, with 14 bases of the junction left unmatched. Germline V gives CDR1 SEHNR, CDR2 FQNEAQ (reference sequence). Complete variable domain (other parts from reference TRBV7-9 and TRBJ1-2): DTGVSQNPRHKITKRGQNVTFRCDPISEHNRLYWYRQTLGQGPEFLTYFQNEAQLEKSRLLSDRFSAERPKGSFSTLEIQRTEQGDSAMYLCASRSGGFRHYGYTFGSGTRLTVV.

The CDR3 nucleotides are TGTGCCAGCAGTTCCGGACAGGGGAGCGACGAGCAGTACTTC. It is translated as CASSSGQGSDEQYF. The chain combines TRBV9 with TRBJ2-7; 9 bases agree with TRBD1. CDR1 and CDR2 (germline): SGDLS, YYNGEE. This CDR3 is 14 amino acids long. V was pared by 5 bases and J by 5 bases, with 8 bases of the junction left unmatched.

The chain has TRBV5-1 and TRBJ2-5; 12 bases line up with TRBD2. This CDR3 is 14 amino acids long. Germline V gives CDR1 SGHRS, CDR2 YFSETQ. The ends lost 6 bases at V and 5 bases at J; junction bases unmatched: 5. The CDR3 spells CASNELAGGETQYF. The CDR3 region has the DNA TGCGCCAGCAACGAGCTAGCGGGAGGGGAGACCCAGTACTTC.

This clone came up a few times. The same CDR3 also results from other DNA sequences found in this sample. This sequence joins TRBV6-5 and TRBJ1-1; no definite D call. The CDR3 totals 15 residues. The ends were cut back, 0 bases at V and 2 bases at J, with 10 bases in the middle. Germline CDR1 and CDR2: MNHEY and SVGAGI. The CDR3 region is CASSYSARLNTEAFF. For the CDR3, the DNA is TGTGCCAGCAGTTACTCCGCCAGACTAAACACTGAAGCTTTCTTT.

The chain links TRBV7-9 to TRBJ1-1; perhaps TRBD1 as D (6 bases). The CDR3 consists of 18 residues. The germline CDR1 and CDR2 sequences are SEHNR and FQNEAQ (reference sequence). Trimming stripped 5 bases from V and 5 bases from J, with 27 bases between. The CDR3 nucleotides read TGTGCCAGCAGCCCCAATCCTGCGGGGGCCCGCTGGGAGACTGAAGCTTTCTTT. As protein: CASSPNPAGARWETEAFF.

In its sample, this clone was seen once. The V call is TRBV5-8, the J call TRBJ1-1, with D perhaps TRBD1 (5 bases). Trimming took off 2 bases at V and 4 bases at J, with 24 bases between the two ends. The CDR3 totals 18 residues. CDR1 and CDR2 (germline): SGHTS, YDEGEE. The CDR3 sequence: CASSLIPQGSLWSTEAFF. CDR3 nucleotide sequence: TGTGCCAGCAGCTTAATACCCCAGGGTTCCCTTTGGAGCACTGAAGCTTTCTTT.

The CDR3 DNA reads as TGTGCCAGCAGCCATGATCAGGGGGCGTACACTGAAGCTTTCTTT. It codes for CASSHDQGAYTEAFF. The chain recombines TRBV9 with TRBJ1-1; 8 bases align to TRBD1. Germline V CDR1 and CDR2: SGDLS, YYNGEE. The junction had 8 bases not matched to a gene; V was cut back by 4 bases and J by 3 bases. The CDR3 is 15 amino acids. The full variable domain, in which reference TRBV9 and TRBJ1-1 provide the parts outside the CDR3, is DSGVTQTPKHLITATGQRVTLRCSPRSGDLSVYWYQQSLDQGLQFLIQYYNGEERAKGNILERFSAQQFPDLHSELNLSSLELGDSALYFCASSHDQGAYTEAFFGQGTRLTVV.

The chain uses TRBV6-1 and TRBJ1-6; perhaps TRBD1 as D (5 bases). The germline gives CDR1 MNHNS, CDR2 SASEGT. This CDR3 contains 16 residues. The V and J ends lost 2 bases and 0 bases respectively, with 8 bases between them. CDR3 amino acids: CASSERQSSYNSPLHF. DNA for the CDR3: TGTGCCAGCAGTGAAAGACAGAGCTCCTATAATTCACCCCTCCACTTT.

The DNA of the CDR3 is TGTTCCACCCGACAGGGCCCCTACGAGCAGTACTTC. This codes for CSTRQGPYEQYF. The J gene is TRBJ2-7, the V gene TRBV7-9, with 7 bases fitting TRBD1. The CDR3 runs 12 residues. CDR1 SEHNR and CDR2 FQNEAQ come from the germline V gene (reference sequence).

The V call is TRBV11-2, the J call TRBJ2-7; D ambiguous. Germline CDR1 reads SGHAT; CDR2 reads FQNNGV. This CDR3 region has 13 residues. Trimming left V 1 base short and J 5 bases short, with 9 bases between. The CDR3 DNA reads TGTGCCAGCAGCTTAGTGGCATCCAACGAGCAGTACTTC. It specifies CASSLVASNEQYF.

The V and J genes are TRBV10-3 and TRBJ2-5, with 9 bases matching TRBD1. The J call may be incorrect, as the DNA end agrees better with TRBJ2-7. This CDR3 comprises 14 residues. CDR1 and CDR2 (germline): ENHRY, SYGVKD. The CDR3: CAIRQQGASYEQYF. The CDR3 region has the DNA TGTGCCATCAGACAACAGGGGGCGAGTTACGAGCAGTACTTC.